Detailed here is one TCR beta chain. This entry belongs to a study of identical twins. TCRdb itself ran the 5' RACE reads through MiXCR, one entry per CDR3 protein. The sample lists some 690,000 distinct CDR3 sequences, 21% occurring once. Only healthy Caucasians were included as donors. Looked up from germline, CDR1 is SGHTA and CDR2 is FQGNSA. V was clipped by 1 base and J by 4 bases, with 10 bases between them. This CDR3 region has 14 residues. These data also featured in a second study, about T cells expressing NK-cell markers. That source reports: CD8+ T cells in over five donors included dominant NKG2C+ clonotypes at about 1.0-8%.

Source material: PBMCs. V and J are TRBV7-2 and TRBJ1-1; no clear D gene. This TCR derives from a woman under 30 in good health. CDR3 residues: CASSLVWEGTEAFF. CDR3 DNA: TGTGCCAGCAGCTTAGTATGGGAAGGCACTGAAGCTTTCTTT.